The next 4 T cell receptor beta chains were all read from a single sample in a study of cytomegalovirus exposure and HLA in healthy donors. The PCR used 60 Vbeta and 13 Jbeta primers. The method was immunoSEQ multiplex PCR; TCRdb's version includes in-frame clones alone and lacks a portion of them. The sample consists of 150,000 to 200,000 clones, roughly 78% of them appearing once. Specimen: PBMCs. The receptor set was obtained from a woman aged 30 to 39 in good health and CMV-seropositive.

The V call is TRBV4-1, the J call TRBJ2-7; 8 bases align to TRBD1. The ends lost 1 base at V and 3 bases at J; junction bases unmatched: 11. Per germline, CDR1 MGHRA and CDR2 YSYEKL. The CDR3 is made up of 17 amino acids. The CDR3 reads CASSQGDSLTGDYEQYF. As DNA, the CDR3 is TGCGCCAGCAGCCAAGGGGATTCTCTGACAGGGGACTACGAGCAGTACTTC.

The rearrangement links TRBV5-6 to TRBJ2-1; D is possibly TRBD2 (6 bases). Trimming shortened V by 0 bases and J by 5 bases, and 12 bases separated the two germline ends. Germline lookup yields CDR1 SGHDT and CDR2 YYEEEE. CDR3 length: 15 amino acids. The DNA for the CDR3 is TGTGCCAGCAGCTTGGACGGCGGGAAAGACAATGAGCAGTTCTTC. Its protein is CASSLDGGKDNEQFF.

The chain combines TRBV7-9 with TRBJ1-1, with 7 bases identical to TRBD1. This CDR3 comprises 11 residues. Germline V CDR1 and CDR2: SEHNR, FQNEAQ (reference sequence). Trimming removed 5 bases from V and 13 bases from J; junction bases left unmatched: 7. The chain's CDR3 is CASSPSQGGFF. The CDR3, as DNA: TGTGCCAGCAGCCCTTCCCAGGGGGGTTTCTTT. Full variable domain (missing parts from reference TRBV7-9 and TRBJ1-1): DTGVSQNPRHKITKRGQNVTFRCDPISEHNRLYWYRQTLGQGPEFLTYFQNEAQLEKSRLLSDRFSAERPKGSFSTLEIQRTEQGDSAMYLCASSPSQGGFFGQGTRLTVV.

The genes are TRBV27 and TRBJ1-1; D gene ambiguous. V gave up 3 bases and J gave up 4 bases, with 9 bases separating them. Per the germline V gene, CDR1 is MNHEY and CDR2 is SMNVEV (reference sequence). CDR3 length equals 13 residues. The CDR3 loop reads CASSFGGATEAFF. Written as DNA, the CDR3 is TGTGCCAGCAGTTTCGGAGGAGCCACTGAAGCTTTCTTT.